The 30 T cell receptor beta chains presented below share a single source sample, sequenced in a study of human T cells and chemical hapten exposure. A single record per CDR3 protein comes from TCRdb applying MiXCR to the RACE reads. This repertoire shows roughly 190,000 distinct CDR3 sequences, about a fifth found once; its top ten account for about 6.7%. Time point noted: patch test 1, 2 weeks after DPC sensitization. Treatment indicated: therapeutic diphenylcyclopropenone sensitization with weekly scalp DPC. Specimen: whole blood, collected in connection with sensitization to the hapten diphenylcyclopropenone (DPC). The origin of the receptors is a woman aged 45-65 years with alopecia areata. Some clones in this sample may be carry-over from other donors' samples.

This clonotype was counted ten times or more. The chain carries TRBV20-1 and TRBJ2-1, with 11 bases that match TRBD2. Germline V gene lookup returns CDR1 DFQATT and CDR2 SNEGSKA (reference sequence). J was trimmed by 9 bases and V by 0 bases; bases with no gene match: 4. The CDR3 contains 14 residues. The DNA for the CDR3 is TGCAGTGCTAGAGATAGCGGGAGGGCCGTTGAGCAGTTCTTC. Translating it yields CSARDSGRAVEQFF.

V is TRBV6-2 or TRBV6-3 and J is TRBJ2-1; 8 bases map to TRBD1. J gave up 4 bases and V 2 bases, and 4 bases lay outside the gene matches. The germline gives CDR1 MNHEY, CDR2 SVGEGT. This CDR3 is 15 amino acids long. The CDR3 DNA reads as TGTGCCAGCAGTTACGCCAGGGGGCTATACAATGAGCAGTTCTTC. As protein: CASSYARGLYNEQFF.

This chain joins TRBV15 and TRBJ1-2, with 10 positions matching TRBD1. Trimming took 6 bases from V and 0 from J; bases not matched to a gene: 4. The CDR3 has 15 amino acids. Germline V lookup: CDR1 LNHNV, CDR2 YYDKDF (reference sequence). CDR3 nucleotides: TGTGCCACCAGTGTCGGGACAGGGGCTAACTATGGCTACACCTTC. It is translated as CATSVGTGANYGYTF.

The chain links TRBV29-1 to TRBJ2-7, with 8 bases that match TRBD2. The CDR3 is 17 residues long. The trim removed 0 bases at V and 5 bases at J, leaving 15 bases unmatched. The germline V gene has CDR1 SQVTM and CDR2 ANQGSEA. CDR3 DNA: TGCAGCGTTGAAGATCGCGGGAGCGGGGGAGGGCCCGACGAGCAGTACTTC. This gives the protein CSVEDRGSGGGPDEQYF.

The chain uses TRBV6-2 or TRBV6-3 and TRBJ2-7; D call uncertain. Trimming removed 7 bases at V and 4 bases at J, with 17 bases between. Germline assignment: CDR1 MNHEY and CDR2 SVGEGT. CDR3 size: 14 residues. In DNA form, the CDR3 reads TGTGCCAGCAACCCGGGCCGCCGAGGTTACGAGCAGTACTTC. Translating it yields CASNPGRRGYEQYF.

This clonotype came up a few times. CDR3 DNA: TGTGCCAGCAGCTTAGTGTCCCCTCCAGATACGCAGTATTTT. This translates into CASSLVSPPDTQYF. The chain combines TRBV7-9 with TRBJ2-3; D remains unclear. Trimming shortened V by 1 base and J by 4 bases, and 9 bases separated the two germline ends. Germline V gene lookup returns CDR1 SEHNR and CDR2 FQNEAQ (reference sequence). This CDR3 is 14 amino acids long.

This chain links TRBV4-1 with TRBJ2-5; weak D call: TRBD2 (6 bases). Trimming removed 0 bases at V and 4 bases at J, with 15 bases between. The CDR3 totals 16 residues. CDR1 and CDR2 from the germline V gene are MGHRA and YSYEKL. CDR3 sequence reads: CASSQEPRGGSETQYF. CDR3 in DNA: TGCGCCAGCAGCCAAGAACCTCGCGGAGGGTCAGAGACCCAGTACTTC.

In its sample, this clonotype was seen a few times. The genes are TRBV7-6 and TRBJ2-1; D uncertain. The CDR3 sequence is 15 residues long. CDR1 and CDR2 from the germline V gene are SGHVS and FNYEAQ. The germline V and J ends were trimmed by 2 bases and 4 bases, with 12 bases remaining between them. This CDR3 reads CASSLLLGRYNEQFF. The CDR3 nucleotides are TGTGCCAGCAGCTTACTCCTCGGACGATACAATGAGCAGTTCTTC.

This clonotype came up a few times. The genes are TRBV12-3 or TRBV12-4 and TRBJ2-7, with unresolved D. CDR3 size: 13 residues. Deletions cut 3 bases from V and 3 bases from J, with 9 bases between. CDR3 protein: CASSFFGLYEQYF. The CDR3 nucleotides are TGTGCCAGCAGTTTTTTCGGCCTCTACGAGCAGTACTTC.

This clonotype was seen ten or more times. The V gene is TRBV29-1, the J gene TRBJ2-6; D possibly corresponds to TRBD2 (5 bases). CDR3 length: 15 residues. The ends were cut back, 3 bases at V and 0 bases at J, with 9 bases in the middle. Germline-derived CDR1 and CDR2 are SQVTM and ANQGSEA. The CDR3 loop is CSVEEAASGANVLTF. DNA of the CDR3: TGCAGCGTTGAGGAAGCGGCCTCTGGGGCCAACGTCCTGACTTTC.

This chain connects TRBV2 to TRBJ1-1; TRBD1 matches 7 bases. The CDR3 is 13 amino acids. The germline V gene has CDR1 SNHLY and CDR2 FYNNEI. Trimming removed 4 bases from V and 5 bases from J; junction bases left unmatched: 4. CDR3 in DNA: TGTGCCAGCAGTGTTGCAGGGGGGACTGAAGCTTTCTTT. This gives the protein CASSVAGGTEAFF.

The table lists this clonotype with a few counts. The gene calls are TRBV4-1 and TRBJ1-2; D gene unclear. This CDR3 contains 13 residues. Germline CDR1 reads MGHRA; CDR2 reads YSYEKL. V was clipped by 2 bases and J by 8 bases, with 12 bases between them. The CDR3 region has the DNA TGCGCCAGCAGCCAACCCTTGCCGACGGGCTACACCTTC. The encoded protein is CASSQPLPTGYTF.

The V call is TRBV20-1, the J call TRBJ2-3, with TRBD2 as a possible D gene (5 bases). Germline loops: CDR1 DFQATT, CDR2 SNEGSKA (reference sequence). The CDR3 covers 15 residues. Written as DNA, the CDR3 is TGCAGCGCCATTCGAGCGGCCTCGAGTACAGATACGCAGTATTTT. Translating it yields CSAIRAASSTDTQYF.

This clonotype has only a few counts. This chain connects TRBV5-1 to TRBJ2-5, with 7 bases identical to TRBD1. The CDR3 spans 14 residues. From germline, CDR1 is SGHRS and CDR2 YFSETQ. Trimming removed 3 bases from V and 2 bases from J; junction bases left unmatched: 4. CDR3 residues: CASSWTGGQETQYF. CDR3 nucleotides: TGCGCCAGCAGCTGGACAGGAGGACAAGAGACCCAGTACTTC.

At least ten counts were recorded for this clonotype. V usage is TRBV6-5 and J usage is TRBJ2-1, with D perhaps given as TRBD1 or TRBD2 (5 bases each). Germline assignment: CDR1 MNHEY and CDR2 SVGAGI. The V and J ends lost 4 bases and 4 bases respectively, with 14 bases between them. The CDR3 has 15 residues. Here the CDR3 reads CASSWKGPTYNEQFF. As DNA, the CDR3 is TGTGCCAGCAGTTGGAAGGGACCGACGTACAATGAGCAGTTCTTC.

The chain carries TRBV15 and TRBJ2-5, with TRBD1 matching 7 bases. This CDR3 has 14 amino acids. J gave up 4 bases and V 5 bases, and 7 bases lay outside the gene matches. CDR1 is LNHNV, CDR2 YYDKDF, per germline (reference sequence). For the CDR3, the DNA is TGTGCCACCAGCGACAGGGATCCGAGAGAGACCCAGTACTTC. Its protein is CATSDRDPRETQYF.

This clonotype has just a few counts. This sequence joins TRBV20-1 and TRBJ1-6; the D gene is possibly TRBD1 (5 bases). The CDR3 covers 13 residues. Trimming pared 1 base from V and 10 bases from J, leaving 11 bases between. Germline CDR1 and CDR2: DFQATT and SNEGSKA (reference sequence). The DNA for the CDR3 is TGCAGTGCTAGAGGGCAGGGTGACTCACCCCTCCACTTT. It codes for CSARGQGDSPLHF.

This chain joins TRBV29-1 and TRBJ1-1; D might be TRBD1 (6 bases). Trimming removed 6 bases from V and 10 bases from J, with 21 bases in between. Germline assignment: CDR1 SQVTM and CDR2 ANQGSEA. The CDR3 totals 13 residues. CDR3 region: CSVGPGHRISAFF. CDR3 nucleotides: TGCAGCGTCGGCCCGGGACACCGAATATCAGCTTTCTTT.

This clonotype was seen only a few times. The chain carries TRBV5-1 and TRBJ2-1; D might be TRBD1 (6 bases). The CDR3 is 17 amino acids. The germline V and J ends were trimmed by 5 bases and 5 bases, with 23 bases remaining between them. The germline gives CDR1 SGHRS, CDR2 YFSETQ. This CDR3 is CASRLRRPTGWDNEQFF. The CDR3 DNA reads TGCGCCAGCAGGTTGAGGAGACCAACAGGGTGGGACAATGAGCAGTTCTTC. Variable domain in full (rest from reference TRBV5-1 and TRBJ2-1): KAGVTQTPRYLIKTRGQQVTLSCSPISGHRSVSWYQQTPGQGLQFLFEYFSETQRNKGNFPGRFSGRQFSNSRSEMNVSTLELGDSALYLCASRLRRPTGWDNEQFFGPGTRLTVL.

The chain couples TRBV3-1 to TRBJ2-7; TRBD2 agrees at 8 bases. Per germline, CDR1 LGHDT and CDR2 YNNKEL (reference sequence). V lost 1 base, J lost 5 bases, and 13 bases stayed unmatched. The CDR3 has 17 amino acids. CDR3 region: CASSQGVFGRAGDEQYF. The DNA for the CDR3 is TGTGCCAGCAGCCAAGGGGTGTTCGGGAGGGCCGGGGACGAGCAGTACTTC.

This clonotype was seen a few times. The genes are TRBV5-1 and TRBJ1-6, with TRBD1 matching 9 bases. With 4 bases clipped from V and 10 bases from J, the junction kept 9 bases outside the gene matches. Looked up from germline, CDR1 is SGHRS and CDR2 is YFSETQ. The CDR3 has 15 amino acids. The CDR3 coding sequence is TGCGCCAGCAGCCCGAGGACAGGGGAGGGCTCACCCCTCCACTTT. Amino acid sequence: CASSPRTGEGSPLHF. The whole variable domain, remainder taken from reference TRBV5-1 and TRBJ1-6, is KAGVTQTPRYLIKTRGQQVTLSCSPISGHRSVSWYQQTPGQGLQFLFEYFSETQRNKGNFPGRFSGRQFSNSRSEMNVSTLELGDSALYLCASSPRTGEGSPLHFGNGTRLTVT.

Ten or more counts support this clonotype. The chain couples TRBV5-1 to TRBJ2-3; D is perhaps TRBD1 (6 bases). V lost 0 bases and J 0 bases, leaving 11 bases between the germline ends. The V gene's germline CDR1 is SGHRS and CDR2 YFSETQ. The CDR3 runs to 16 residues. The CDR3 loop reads CASSLDGQPSTDTQYF. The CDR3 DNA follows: TGCGCCAGCAGCTTGGATGGACAGCCTAGCACAGATACGCAGTATTTT.

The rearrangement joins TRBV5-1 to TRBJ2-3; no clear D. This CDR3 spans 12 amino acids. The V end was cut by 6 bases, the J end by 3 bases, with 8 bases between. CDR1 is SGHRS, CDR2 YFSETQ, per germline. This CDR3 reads CASNGLTDTQYF. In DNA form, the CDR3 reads TGCGCCAGCAATGGCCTTACAGATACGCAGTATTTT.

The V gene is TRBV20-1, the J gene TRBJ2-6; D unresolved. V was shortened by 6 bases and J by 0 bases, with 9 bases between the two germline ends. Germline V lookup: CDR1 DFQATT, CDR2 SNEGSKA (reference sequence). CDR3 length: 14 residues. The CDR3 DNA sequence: TGCAGTGCCAAACCCCCCTCTGGGGCCAACGTCCTGACTTTC. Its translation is CSAKPPSGANVLTF.

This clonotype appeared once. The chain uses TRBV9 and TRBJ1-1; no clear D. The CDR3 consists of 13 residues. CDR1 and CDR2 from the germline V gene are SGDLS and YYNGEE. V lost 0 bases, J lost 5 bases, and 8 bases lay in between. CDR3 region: CASSVGGATEAFF. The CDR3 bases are TGTGCCAGCAGCGTAGGGGGTGCGACTGAAGCTTTCTTT.

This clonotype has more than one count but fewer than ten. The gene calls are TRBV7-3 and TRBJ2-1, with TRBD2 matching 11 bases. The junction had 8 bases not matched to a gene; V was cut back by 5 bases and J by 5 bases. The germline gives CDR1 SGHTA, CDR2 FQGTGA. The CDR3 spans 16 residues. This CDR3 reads CASSPSSGRAHNEQFF. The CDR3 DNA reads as TGTGCCAGCAGCCCGAGTAGCGGGAGGGCCCACAATGAGCAGTTCTTC.

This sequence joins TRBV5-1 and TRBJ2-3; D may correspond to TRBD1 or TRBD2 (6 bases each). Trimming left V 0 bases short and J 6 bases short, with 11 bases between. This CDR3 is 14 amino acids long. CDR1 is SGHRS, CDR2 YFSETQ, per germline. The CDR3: CASSLARGADTQYF. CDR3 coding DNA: TGCGCCAGCAGCTTGGCGAGGGGGGCGGATACGCAGTATTTT.

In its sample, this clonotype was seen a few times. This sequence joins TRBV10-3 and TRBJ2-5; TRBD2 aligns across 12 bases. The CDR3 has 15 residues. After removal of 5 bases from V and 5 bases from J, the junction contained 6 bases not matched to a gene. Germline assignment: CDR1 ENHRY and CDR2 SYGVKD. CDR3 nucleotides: TGTGCCATCAGTTCTCTAGCGGGAGGGCGTGAGACCCAGTACTTC. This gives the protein CAISSLAGGRETQYF.

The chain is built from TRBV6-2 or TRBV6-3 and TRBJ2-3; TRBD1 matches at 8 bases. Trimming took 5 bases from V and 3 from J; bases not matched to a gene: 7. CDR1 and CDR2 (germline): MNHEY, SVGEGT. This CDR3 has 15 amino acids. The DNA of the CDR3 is TGTGCCAGCAGTAGCTTTAACAGGGGGACAGATACGCAGTATTTT. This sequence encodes CASSSFNRGTDTQYF.

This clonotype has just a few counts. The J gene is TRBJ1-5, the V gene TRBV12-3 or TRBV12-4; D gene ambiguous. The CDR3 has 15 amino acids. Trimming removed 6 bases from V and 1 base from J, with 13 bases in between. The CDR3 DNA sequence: TGTGCCAGCAGAAAAAGTGACACCAGCAATCAGCCCCAGCATTTT. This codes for CASRKSDTSNQPQHF.